Following are 21 T cell receptor beta chains from one sample sequenced in a study of blood T cell repertoires in COVID-19. Sequencing used immunoSEQ multiplex PCR; TCRdb keeps in-frame clones, though not all of them. Here the sample spans around 180,000 clones, around 85% being singletons. Sequenced: peripheral blood. These TCRs come from a man in his fifties or sixties with acute or convalescent COVID-19.

The chain recombines TRBV7-2 with TRBJ1-1; tentative D call: TRBD1 (6 bases). The CDR3 covers 15 residues. The germline gives CDR1 SGHTA, CDR2 FQGNSA. The V gene lost 3 bases and the J gene lost 0 bases, with 11 bases spanning the gap. CDR3 coding DNA: TGTGCCAGCAGCTTGACTCGGGACATGAACACTGAAGCTTTCTTT. Translated: CASSLTRDMNTEAFF.

A few counts support this clone. This sequence joins TRBV4-2 and TRBJ1-5; 8 nucleotides match TRBD1. V was pared by 2 bases and J by 4 bases, with 7 bases of the junction left unmatched. There are 16 residues in the CDR3. Per the germline V gene, CDR1 is LGHNA and CDR2 is YNFKEQ. The CDR3 region has the DNA TGTGCCAGCAGCCAATCGTCACAGGGGGAAAATCAGCCCCAGCATTTT. Its translation: CASSQSSQGENQPQHF.

This sequence joins TRBV28 and TRBJ1-4; a weak D match, TRBD1 (5 bases). This CDR3 is built from 17 residues. Germline CDR1 MDHEN, CDR2 SYDVKM. Deletions cut 4 bases from V and 4 bases from J, with 19 bases between. The CDR3 here is CASSSLVLLGDNEKLFF. The CDR3 nucleotides are TGTGCCAGCAGTTCCCTGGTCCTCCTAGGGGATAATGAAAAACTGTTTTTT.

For the CDR3, the DNA is TGTGCCAGCAAAGTAGCTAGCGGGACTAACACCGGGGAGCTGTTTTTT. Translation: CASKVASGTNTGELFF. J is TRBJ2-2 and V is TRBV27; 9 bases are a match to TRBD2. This CDR3 comprises 16 residues. Looked up from germline, CDR1 is MNHEY and CDR2 is SMNVEV (reference sequence). Trimming removed 7 bases from V and 2 bases from J; junction bases left unmatched: 8.

This clone appeared a single time. The chain uses TRBV5-5 and TRBJ1-4; D gene ambiguous. The CDR3 runs to 15 residues. The germline gives CDR1 SGHKS, CDR2 YYEKEE (reference sequence). Trimming removed 3 bases from V and 0 bases from J, with 9 bases in between. CDR3 in amino acids: CASSWESATNEKLFF. CDR3 DNA: TGTGCCAGCAGCTGGGAGAGTGCAACTAATGAAAAACTGTTTTTT.

The V and J genes are TRBV5-1 and TRBJ2-7; D is perhaps TRBD1 (6 bases). Trimming took 0 bases from V and 0 from J, leaving 10 bases between them. Germline V gene lookup returns CDR1 SGHRS and CDR2 YFSETQ. The CDR3 runs 15 residues. The CDR3 region has the DNA TGCGCCAGCAGCTTGGGAGTAGGGGGCTCCTACGAGCAGTACTTC. Translating gives CASSLGVGGSYEQYF.

The V gene is TRBV24-1, the J gene TRBJ2-1; maybe TRBD2 (5 bases). The CDR3 runs 13 residues. V was clipped by 1 base and J by 13 bases, with 13 bases between them. Germline CDR1 and CDR2: KGHDR and SFDVKD. This chain's CDR3 is CATSDFGSPGQFF. CDR3 in DNA: TGTGCCACCAGTGATTTCGGCTCCCCGGGACAGTTCTTC.

The chain employs TRBV7-3 and TRBJ2-2; 8 nucleotides match TRBD1. The V segment lost 5 bases and the J segment 6 bases; nucleotides outside the gene matches: 11. The CDR3 is 16 amino acids. Germline CDR1 and CDR2: SGHTA and FQGTGA. The CDR3 protein is CASSLRQGRLSGELFF. The CDR3 DNA reads as TGTGCCAGCAGCCTCCGACAGGGGCGCTTATCCGGGGAGCTGTTTTTT.

The rearrangement links TRBV27 to TRBJ1-1; TRBD1 aligns across 7 bases. With V trimmed by 5 bases and J by 10 bases, 7 bases remained unmatched. Germline V gives CDR1 MNHEY, CDR2 SMNVEV (reference sequence). The CDR3 extends over 12 amino acids. The DNA of the CDR3 is TGTGCCAGCAGTCCGAACAGGGGCCCAGCTTTCTTT. The encoded protein is CASSPNRGPAFF.

This chain joins TRBV11-2 and TRBJ2-7; 9 positions match TRBD1. Germline lookup yields CDR1 SGHAT and CDR2 FQNNGV. The ends lost 3 bases at V and 5 bases at J; junction bases unmatched: 8. This CDR3 is built from 15 residues. CDR3 in DNA: TGTGCCAGCAGCTTCTCCGGGACAGGGATCCACGAGCAGTACTTC. This encodes CASSFSGTGIHEQYF.

The chain combines TRBV5-6 with TRBJ1-2; 9 bases fit TRBD1. This CDR3 has 14 residues. Germline V CDR1 and CDR2: SGHDT, YYEEEE. With V trimmed by 9 bases and J by 7 bases, 13 bases remained unmatched. The CDR3 region has the DNA TGTGCCACCTCTGGCGGGACAGGGCGGCTTGGCTACACCTTC. This gives the protein CATSGGTGRLGYTF.

The V and J genes are TRBV4-1 and TRBJ2-7; 10 bases are a match to TRBD1. The J segment lost 5 bases and the V segment lost 5 bases, leaving 3 bases of the junction unmatched. The length of the CDR3 is 13 residues. In germline, CDR1 is MGHRA, CDR2 YSYEKL. The CDR3 loop is CASSRQGADEQYF. DNA for the CDR3: TGCGCCAGCAGCAGACAGGGGGCCGACGAGCAGTACTTC.

The rearrangement links TRBV5-4 to TRBJ1-6; 9 bases are a match to TRBD1. The CDR3 is 18 amino acids. In germline, CDR1 is SGHNT, CDR2 YYREEE (reference sequence). V shed 5 bases and J 0 bases; nucleotides not matched to a gene: 9. DNA of the CDR3: TGTGCCAGCAGTGGGCCCCCGGGACAGGGCTCCTATAATTCACCCCTCCACTTT. It translates to CASSGPPGQGSYNSPLHF.

The J gene is TRBJ2-1, the V gene TRBV3-1 (or the pseudogene TRBV3-2); TRBD1 agrees at 7 bases. The germline V gene has CDR1 LGHDT and CDR2 YNNKEL (reference sequence). This CDR3 has 16 amino acids. J was trimmed by 4 bases and V by 4 bases; bases with no gene match: 10. The CDR3 spells CASSLWGQGDYNEQFF. The CDR3 DNA reads TGTGCCAGCAGCCTTTGGGGGCAGGGGGATTACAATGAGCAGTTCTTC.

The chain has TRBV10-3 and TRBJ1-6, with D maybe TRBD1 (6 bases). The CDR3 has 18 amino acids. Trimming shortened V by 6 bases and J by 0 bases, and 18 bases separated the two germline ends. The V gene's germline CDR1 is ENHRY and CDR2 SYGVKD. The DNA of the CDR3 is TGTGCCATCAGACCCGATTCAGGGGTCAGCTCCTATAATTCACCCCTCCACTTT. It encodes CAIRPDSGVSSYNSPLHF.

The V and J genes are TRBV5-4 and TRBJ2-1; possibly TRBD1 for D (7 bases). V was cut by 1 base and J by 3 bases, with 11 bases left in between. The CDR3 is 15 residues long. Germline-derived CDR1 and CDR2 are SGHNT and YYREEE (reference sequence). CDR3 sequence (DNA): TGTGCCAGCAGCTTGTCAGGGGGGAACTACAATGAGCAGTTCTTC. Translating gives CASSLSGGNYNEQFF.

This clone was detected once. This chain joins TRBV9 and TRBJ1-2; D is uncertain. Trimming shortened V by 4 bases and J by 6 bases, and 16 bases separated the two germline ends. The CDR3 is 14 amino acids. Germline assignment: CDR1 SGDLS and CDR2 YYNGEE. CDR3 DNA sequence: TGTGCCAGCAGCTCCGCTTTTACGGTGGATGGCTACACCTTC. Residues: CASSSAFTVDGYTF.

V is TRBV6-1 and J is TRBJ1-1; the D is unclear. The CDR3 length is 14 residues. Germline V CDR1 and CDR2: MNHNS, SASEGT. Between the trimmed V and J ends, which lost 6 bases and 0 bases, there was a span of 11 bases. For the CDR3, the DNA is TGTGCCAGCAGCTTTACAGCAATGAACACTGAAGCTTTCTTT. Protein product: CASSFTAMNTEAFF.

V and J are TRBV19 and TRBJ1-4; weak D call: TRBD1 (5 bases). Trimming shortened V by 9 bases and J by 5 bases, and 22 bases separated the two germline ends. This CDR3 is built from 16 residues. CDR1 is LNHDA, CDR2 SQIVND, per germline (reference sequence). CDR3 nucleotides: TGTGCCAGCCTCAGGAGGGTGCGGCGGGGGAATGAAAAACTGTTTTTT. As protein: CASLRRVRRGNEKLFF.

The table lists this clone with a count of one. This chain links TRBV28 with TRBJ1-5, with D unclear. The CDR3 consists of 10 residues. The V gene's germline CDR1 is MDHEN and CDR2 SYDVKM. V lost 7 bases and J 9 bases, leaving 7 bases between the germline ends. The CDR3 DNA reads as TGTGCCAGCAATCTCCGGCCCCAGCATTTT. Residues: CASNLRPQHF.

The chain combines TRBV7-3 with TRBJ2-7; 7 nucleotides line up with TRBD2. The germline V gene encodes CDR1 SGHTA and CDR2 FQGTGA. V gave up 2 bases and J gave up 5 bases; unmatched junction bases: 12. The CDR3 consists of 16 residues. The CDR3 is CASSLQSSGSTDEQYF. CDR3 in DNA: TGTGCCAGCAGCTTACAGTCTAGCGGCTCGACGGACGAGCAGTACTTC.